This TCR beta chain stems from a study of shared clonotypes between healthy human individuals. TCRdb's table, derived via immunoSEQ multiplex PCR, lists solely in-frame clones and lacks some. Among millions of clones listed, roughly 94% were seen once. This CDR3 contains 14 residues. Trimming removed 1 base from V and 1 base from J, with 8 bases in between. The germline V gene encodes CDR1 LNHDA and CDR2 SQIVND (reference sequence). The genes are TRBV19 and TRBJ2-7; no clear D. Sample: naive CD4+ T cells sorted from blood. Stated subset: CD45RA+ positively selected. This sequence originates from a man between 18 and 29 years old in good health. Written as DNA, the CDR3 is TGTGCCAGTAGTATAGGTATCAGTTCCTACGAGCAGTACTTC. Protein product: CASSIGISSYEQYF.